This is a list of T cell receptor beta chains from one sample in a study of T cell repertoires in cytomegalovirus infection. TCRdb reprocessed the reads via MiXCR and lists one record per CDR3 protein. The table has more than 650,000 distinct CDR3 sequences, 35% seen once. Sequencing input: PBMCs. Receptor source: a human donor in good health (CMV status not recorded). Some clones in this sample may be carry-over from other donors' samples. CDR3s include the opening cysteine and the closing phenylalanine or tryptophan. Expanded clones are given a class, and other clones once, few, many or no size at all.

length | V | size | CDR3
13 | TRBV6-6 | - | CASSAGGFIEQYF
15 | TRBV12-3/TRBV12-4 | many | CASNNPDRGGYEQYF
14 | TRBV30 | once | CAWRSDRANTEAFF
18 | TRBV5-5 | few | CASSLGRSDRSNTDTQYF
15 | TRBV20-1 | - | CSARAGGNMNTEAFF
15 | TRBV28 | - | CASSLGAGTGYEQYF
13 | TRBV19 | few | CASQDRSNQPQHF
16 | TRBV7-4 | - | CASSLAGTGGRNTIYF
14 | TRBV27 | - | CASRAGTDTYEQYF
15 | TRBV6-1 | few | CASSLSKTLNQPQHF
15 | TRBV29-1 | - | CSVRGWGSGIYEQYF
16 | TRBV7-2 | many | CASSSRDRGPRGIQYF
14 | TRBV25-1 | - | CASSDGGLRETQYF
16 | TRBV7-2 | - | CASSLEAAEMNTEAFF
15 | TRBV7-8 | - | CDSSIIAGVGDTQYF
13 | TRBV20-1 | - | CSARVGGGETQYF
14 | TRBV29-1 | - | CSRGGDGGTDTQYF
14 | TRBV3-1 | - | CASSHPCMNTEAFF
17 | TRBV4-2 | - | CASSQDVGGRSGNTIYF
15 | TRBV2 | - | CASSEAEGTNEKLFF
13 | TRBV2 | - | CACQGDRDYGYTF
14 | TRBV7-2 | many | CASSFRQGANEQFF
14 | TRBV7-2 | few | CASSLRALNEKLFF